This TCR beta chain was recovered during a study of T-cell memory formation after mild COVID-19. Broader study findings: There was a balanced CD4/CD8 profile in clones contracting day 15 to 85, and later expanders leaned CD4+.

In germline, CDR1 is SGHDT, CDR2 YYEEEE. The CDR3 runs to 14 residues. With 3 bases removed from V and 2 bases from J, the gap between germline ends came to 10 bases. There are many counts of this clonotype. Its antigen is unidentified. From the 5' RACE reads, TCRdb called clonotypes with MiXCR, one entry per CDR3 protein. Seen here are hundreds of thousands of distinct CDR3 sequences, 28% observed once, and the top ten hold less than 15%. V is TRBV5-6 and J is TRBJ2-3; D gene ambiguous. The specimen sequenced was PBMCs or a T cell subset sorted from them (not recorded which). The clonotype comes from an adult woman who had mild COVID-19 (a few samples of this study predate the infection). Cell type and time point are not known. The CDR3 nucleotides read TGTGCCAGCAGCTCGCCCCGGGCCACAGATACGCAGTATTTT. It encodes CASSSPRATDTQYF.